This T cell receptor beta chain was captured by sequencing in a study of cytomegalovirus exposure and HLA in healthy donors (dated by TCRdb to the late 2010s). Regarding the complete study: In an earlier analysis of 587 of the donors, approximately 260 Gb of sequence data and 117 million unique TCR beta sequences from roughly 190 million T cells were reported. To predict cytomegalovirus infection status, the study combined high-throughput TCR immunosequencing, statistical association of individual TCRs with disease status, and machine learning. Across 300 to 500 genotyped donors of the cohort, an average of approximately 220,000 unique TCR beta nucleotide sequences per donor were sequenced, and roughly a sixth of those sequences were non-productive. The T cell repertoires of under 750 subjects were profiled by immunosequencing and related to cytomegalovirus serostatus. Donor age, sex, ethnicity and CMV serostatus were collected together with the repertoire data. Because of strong linkage in the cohort, roughly five DR-DQ haplotypes were treated as single units for association and clustering. In a later analysis, previously published TCR beta repertoires from 670 or so donors were re-analyzed and high-resolution HLA genotyping was added so that TCR occurrence patterns could be studied. The study aimed to test whether signatures of past pathogen exposure could be identified by cataloging public T cell receptors. HLA typing included class I and class II loci at four-digit resolution. A later genetic analysis used genome-wide SNP genotypes for 398 of the 666 donors, treating that subset as a discovery cohort. Along with the approximately 650-subject first cohort, a separate validation cohort of roughly 110 different subjects was used. Rather than using new phenotypic data, the later analysis identified candidate immune exposures from TCR beta sequences and from how often those sequences occurred across donors. Every discovery cohort repertoire had been produced on one sequencing platform. The number of donors typed differed by locus, with about 620-630 for A, B, C, DRB1 and DQB1, more than 500 for DQA1, under 610 for DPA1, and roughly 450 for DPB1. An earlier analysis of about 620 of the donors applied high-throughput TCR beta sequencing to assess whether each TCR beta V gene segment acted as functional or pseudogenic. An early release covering roughly 640 HLA-typed donors comprised 250 to 350 gigabases of sequencing data and around 86 million unique TCR sequences. Among the 398 genotyped donors, approximately 77% belonged to the genetic ancestry cluster associated with self-reported Caucasian donors. Here is what the overall study found, with its caveats: In a later genetic analysis, fewer N-insertions in productive TCRs were reported among donors in an Asian-associated ancestry cluster than the approximately 710-donor mean. Most TCR sequences were observed very rarely across donors, whereas some public TCRs were present in many individuals. The classifier was reported to diagnose cytomegalovirus status with high specificity and sensitivity in both the original cohort and the validation cohort. A group of highly shared sequence variants was considered likely to be a technical artifact of the sequencing pipeline. The study listed 150 to 200 TCR beta chains as associated with cytomegalovirus. When HLA alleles, especially DR and DQ, strongly co-occurred, attributing TCR associations to individual alleles was difficult. HLA typing was unavailable for some donors at each locus, so association tests used only the typed subset. The earlier analysis of approximately 540 of the donors excluded fewer than 20 rarely observed V segments, including chromosome 9 orphons, because counts were too low. According to a later analysis, TCR association rates differed among HLA loci, with DRB1 alleles showing the most associated TCRs and HLA-C alleles showing the fewest. Most CMV-associated TCR beta chains appeared to be HLA-restricted in a later analysis, and the HLA associations seemed to be driven largely by CMV exposure. At a false discovery rate of 0.05, a later analysis linked some 17,000 TCR beta sequences to specific HLA alleles. Presence/absence analyses assumed roughly uniform sequencing depth across donors, an assumption that may not hold. The authors suggested that the approach could potentially be extended to other disease states and immunological phenotypes. In vitro tests confirmed that a few of the cytomegalovirus-associated TCR beta chains recognize cytomegalovirus antigens. In an earlier analysis of approximately 590 of the donors, most TCR beta V segments appeared in productive rearrangements about 87% or about 30% of the time, broadly matching IMGT annotations. A further reported finding was that TCR beta sequences accurately predicted the HLA-A and HLA-B alleles for most subjects in the first cohort. An association between a missense DCLRE1C variant and V-gene and J-gene trimming of TCR beta chains was found in a later genetic analysis and replicated in an independent cohort. In this cohort, only TCR beta chains were sequenced, and detectable features were limited by the absence of alpha or paired-chain data. A later analysis reported that several top co-occurrence clusters appeared linked to parvovirus B19, influenza, CMV and Epstein-Barr virus. For the cohort, immune exposure information was limited to CMV serostatus. A later analysis found that HLA-associated TCR beta chains were more clonally expanded and had lower generation probabilities than equally common non-associated chains. Linkage disequilibrium might explain the correlated functional status among segregating V segments, but an unknown experimental factor could not be ruled out.

The method was the immunoSEQ multiplex PCR assay. For the multiplex PCR, a mixture combining 60 forward primers for TCR Vbeta segments and 13 reverse primers for TCR Jbeta segments was used. A multiplex PCR assay on genomic DNA amplified the CDR3 region of rearranged TCR beta genes. On the Illumina HiSeq System, the amplified TCR beta libraries were sequenced as 87-base-pair reads. Per the source publication's procedure: Across the 666 repertoires, a later analysis counted around 80 million unique TCR beta chains, 9.5 million to 13 million of which were shared by at least two donors. To remove PCR and sequencing errors, raw reads were error-corrected and collapsed into unique sequences using a nearest-neighbor algorithm that merged closely related sequences. CDR3 sequences were aligned to IMGT reference sequences to assign V, D and J gene segments. For a sequence to be retained, at least a six-nucleotide match to both a V gene segment and a J gene segment was required. A rearrangement counted as productive if the CDR3 had no stop codons and remained in frame with V and J, and every other rearrangement counted as non-productive. CDR3 was defined according to IMGT convention as the region running from the second conserved V-encoded cysteine to the conserved J-encoded phenylalanine. The earlier analysis of some 540 of the donors excluded any sequence lacking an unambiguous match to a single V gene segment. An earlier analysis of several hundred of the donors called V segments functional above 56.7% productive rearrangements and segregating when the between-donor standard deviation exceeded 5%. To diagnose cytomegalovirus status from the catalog of TCR beta chain sequences, a statistical classification framework was built. In a later analysis, V and J genes were assigned by comparing TCR nucleotide sequences against IMGT/GENE-DB human TR gene sequences. In a later analysis, CDR3 sequences and most-parsimonious VDJ recombination scenarios were assigned using the TCRdist pipeline. In a later analysis, each TCR beta chain was defined by its CDR3 amino acid sequence together with its V-gene family, and reads without a unique V-gene family were excluded. As a way to deal with suspected cross-contamination and a sequencing artifact, a later analysis dropped hundreds of nucleotide sequences that were highly shared and had low generation probability. For each public chain, a later analysis derived a clonal expansion index from normalized ranks of inferred template counts within each repertoire. A later analysis computed generation probabilities with a VDJ recombination model fitted to out-of-frame rearrangements, and checked the results against IGoR. In a later analysis, TCR-TCR, TCR-HLA and TCR-CMV co-occurrence was scored with hypergeometric tests, and a repertoire-size bias correction was applied to TCR pairs. A later analysis estimated false discovery rates by permuting HLA or CMV assignments 20 times. In a later analysis, co-occurring TCRs were grouped using DBSCAN, and TCRdist sequence similarity was added for clustering within HLA-allele-positive subsets. Repertoires with fewer than 30,000 or more than 120,000 public chains were left out of co-occurrence clustering, as were five repertoires with anomalous nucleotide sharing. TCRdb provides this immuneACCESS table in a form limited to in-frame rearrangements. Some clones are lacking; in checked studies, under half of them reflect an unresolved V gene, and why the rest are absent is not known. Clonal size and the V and J genes are those of that table, whereas D and trimming came from the DNA. For this sample there are more than 110,000 clones; roughly 83% appear just once. Of the sample, 2.5% to 3.5% is held by the ten largest clones.

Turning to this clone: No antigen is known for it. No per-base quality is available; no much larger clone lies one base away.

The cohort was made up of around 720 healthy bone marrow donors. At the time of sampling, all cohort members were nominally healthy, though unrecorded immune exposures were likely present. The donor was CMV seronegative and belonged to the group of around 400 seronegative cohort members. Each donor provided a peripheral blood sample, and peripheral blood mononuclear cells were used for TCR beta sequencing. Genomic DNA was extracted from the blood cell samples with the Qiagen DNeasy Blood Extraction Kit. What was sequenced was PBMCs. The sequence derives from a female donor in good health and CMV-seronegative.

Here is the DNA: TGTGCCAGCAGGCCTTACGGTGAAAAACTGTTTTTT. Its product reads: CASRPYGEKLFF. Here the chain combines TRBV6-6 and TRBJ1-4; no D gene call is confident. The CDR3, cysteine through phenylalanine, is 12 amino acids long. Only CDR3 DNA is held: 36 bases, read in frame from base 1. The V and J ends are trimmed by 6 bases and 7 bases, leaving 9 bases between them. For CDR1 and CDR2, the germline V gene (reference sequence) lists MNHNY and SVGAGI.